This TCR beta chain was captured by sequencing in a study of OX40 agonist ivuxolimab in advanced cancers. On the study more broadly: Patients with hepatocellular carcinoma, melanoma, renal cell or head and neck cancer made up the dose-escalation patients. Study-level findings and limits: Partial responders at 0.1-3.0 mg/kg showed near-lowest clonal expansion.

About this clone: The antigen is not known.

Profiled with immunoSEQ multiplex PCR; TCRdb holds only in-frame clones, not every one. The sample has 35,000 to 55,000 clones, 80% to 90% seen once. The germline CDR1 and CDR2 sequences are MNHEY and SVGAGI. Deletions cut 6 bases from V and 5 bases from J, with 16 bases between. The CDR3 is 14 amino acids. This clonotype originated in an adult with an advanced solid tumor such as melanoma, head and neck, liver or kidney cancer. The specimen comprised CD4+ or CD8+ T cells sorted from blood, sampled in a trial of the OX40 agonist ivuxolimab. V gene TRBV6-5 combines with J gene TRBJ1-1, with a tentative D call TRBD1 (6 bases). In DNA form, the CDR3 reads TGTGCCAGCAGCCCAGGGGATCGGGGGACTGAAGCTTTCTTT. Amino acids: CASSPGDRGTEAFF.